Presented here are 24 T cell receptor beta chains from one specimen sequenced in a study of blood T cell repertoires in COVID-19. TCRdb's copy holds only in-frame clones and misses some; the assay was immunoSEQ multiplex PCR. The sample carries roughly 230,000 clones, around four fifths recorded once. Source material: peripheral blood. All receptors derive from a man over 45 with acute or convalescent COVID-19.

V and J are TRBV6-1 and TRBJ1-6; possibly TRBD1 for D (6 bases). Between the trimmed V and J ends, which lost 3 bases and 9 bases, there was a span of 9 bases. Germline lookup yields CDR1 MNHNS and CDR2 SASEGT. The CDR3 consists of 13 residues. In DNA, the CDR3 is TGTGCCAGCAGTGATGCACAGGGTTCACCCCTCCACTTT. The encoded protein is CASSDAQGSPLHF.

V gene TRBV3-1 (or the pseudogene TRBV3-2) combines with J gene TRBJ1-4; perhaps TRBD1 as D (6 bases). This CDR3 has 16 amino acids. Germline V gene lookup returns CDR1 LGHDT and CDR2 YNNKEL (reference sequence). Trimming pared 1 base from V and 3 bases from J, leaving 12 bases between. Here the CDR3 reads CASSQAMTGSNEKLFF. The DNA for the CDR3 is TGTGCCAGCAGCCAAGCAATGACAGGCTCTAATGAAAAACTGTTTTTT.

The chain uses TRBV5-4 and TRBJ2-6, with D possibly matching TRBD2 (5 bases). Trimming stripped 0 bases from V and 4 bases from J, with 14 bases between. Germline V lookup: CDR1 SGHNT, CDR2 YYREEE (reference sequence). CDR3 length: 17 amino acids. CDR3 protein: CASSLVTIHAGANVLTF. CDR3 coding DNA: TGTGCCAGCAGCTTGGTGACTATCCACGCCGGGGCCAACGTCCTGACTTTC.

The CDR3 nucleotides read TGTGCCAGCAGCTTAGGAGCGGGCGAGCAGTACTTC. Encoded protein: CASSLGAGEQYF. The chain employs TRBV11-2 and TRBJ2-7; weak D call: TRBD2 (6 bases). V lost 1 base and J lost 6, with 7 bases in between. The CDR3 length is 12 residues. In germline, CDR1 is SGHAT, CDR2 FQNNGV.

The chain employs TRBV11-1 and TRBJ2-3; 11 bases map to TRBD2. The V gene's germline CDR1 is SGHAT and CDR2 FQDESV (reference sequence). With V trimmed by 3 bases and J by 8 bases, 7 bases remained unmatched. The CDR3 sequence is 15 residues long. The CDR3 reads CASSFTSGRAGTQYF. The CDR3 DNA reads TGTGCCAGCAGCTTTACTAGCGGGAGAGCGGGTACGCAGTATTTT.

The chain uses TRBV27 and TRBJ1-4; D is ambiguous. CDR3 length: 14 residues. CDR1 MNHEY and CDR2 SMNVEV come from the germline V gene (reference sequence). Trimming stripped 4 bases from V and 7 bases from J, with 13 bases between. CDR3 region: CASSSRIRGEKLFF. DNA for the CDR3: TGTGCCAGCAGTTCCAGGATACGGGGTGAAAAACTGTTTTTT.

The chain combines TRBV29-1 with TRBJ2-5; 10 bases are shared with TRBD2. After removal of 6 bases from V and 0 bases from J, the junction contained 4 bases not matched to a gene. Germline loops: CDR1 SQVTM, CDR2 ANQGSEA. The CDR3 length is 14 residues. The CDR3 loop is CSVELAGNQETQYF. CDR3 nucleotide sequence: TGCAGCGTGGAACTAGCGGGAAACCAAGAGACCCAGTACTTC.

The rearrangement joins TRBV9 to TRBJ2-1; 11 bases are shared with TRBD2. The germline CDR1 and CDR2 sequences are SGDLS and YYNGEE. Losses at the gene ends were 1 base for V and 7 bases for J; bases not matched to a gene: 13. This CDR3 comprises 18 residues. The CDR3 is CASSVPGRTSGRVNEQFF. The DNA of the CDR3 is TGTGCCAGCAGCGTACCTGGGAGAACTAGCGGGAGAGTAAATGAGCAGTTCTTC.

The V call is TRBV5-1, the J call TRBJ2-7; maybe TRBD2 (6 bases). The germline V and J ends were trimmed by 4 bases and 0 bases, with 11 bases remaining between them. This CDR3 has 14 amino acids. Germline loops: CDR1 SGHRS, CDR2 YFSETQ. The CDR3 loop is CASSGRTPSYEQYF. The DNA for the CDR3 is TGCGCCAGCAGCGGGAGGACCCCCTCCTACGAGCAGTACTTC.

This clone has a single count. The chain uses TRBV6-5 and TRBJ1-5; a possible D gene is TRBD1 (5 bases). Germline V gene data show CDR1 as MNHEY and CDR2 as SVGAGI. CDR3 length: 13 amino acids. V shed 8 bases and J shed 2 bases, with 10 bases lying between them. CDR3 nucleotide sequence: TGTGCCAGCCGGGGGGATGGCAATCAGCCCCAGCATTTT. Protein product: CASRGDGNQPQHF.

This chain links TRBV28 with TRBJ1-2; 7 bases align to TRBD1. V was pared by 4 bases and J by 6 bases, with 8 bases of the junction left unmatched. Germline V gene data show CDR1 as MDHEN and CDR2 as SYDVKM. The CDR3 is 14 residues long. CDR3 residues: CASSYPQGMNGYTF. In DNA form, the CDR3 reads TGTGCCAGCAGTTACCCACAGGGGATGAATGGCTACACCTTC.

This chain connects TRBV6-2 or TRBV6-3 to TRBJ1-2; 7 positions match TRBD1. The CDR3 length is 18 residues. Trimming removed 4 bases from V and 1 base from J; junction bases left unmatched: 15. Per germline, CDR1 MNHEY and CDR2 SVGEGT. CDR3 DNA: TGTGCCAGCAGTTCGAACAGGGGAACTTTTAACGTTAACTATGGCTACACCTTC. Encoded protein: CASSSNRGTFNVNYGYTF.

The V and J genes are TRBV19 and TRBJ1-1; tentative D call: TRBD1 (6 bases). The CDR3 spans 17 residues. From germline, CDR1 is LNHDA and CDR2 SQIVND (reference sequence). Deletions cut 0 bases from V and 0 bases from J, with 14 bases between. CDR3: CASSIDPWGRLNTEAFF. The CDR3 region has the DNA TGTGCCAGTAGTATAGATCCCTGGGGGCGACTGAACACTGAAGCTTTCTTT. The full variable domain, in which reference TRBV19 and TRBJ1-1 provide the parts outside the CDR3, is DGGITQSPKYLFRKEGQNVTLSCEQNLNHDAMYWYRQDPGQGLRLIYYSQIVNDFQKGDIAEGYSVSREKKESFPLTVTSAQKNPTAFYLCASSIDPWGRLNTEAFFGQGTRLTVV.

The chain recombines TRBV6-6 with TRBJ2-3; TRBD2 might be the D (6 bases). V shed 5 bases and J shed 0 bases, with 18 bases lying between them. The CDR3 sequence is 17 residues long. The germline gives CDR1 MNHNY, CDR2 SVGAGI (reference sequence). CDR3: CASSPDTSGPSTDTQYF. CDR3 DNA: TGTGCCAGCAGTCCAGATACGAGCGGGCCCAGCACAGATACGCAGTATTTT.

This clone was recorded only once. This chain joins TRBV10-1 and TRBJ2-3; 10 bases map to TRBD1. CDR3 size: 22 residues. Germline V lookup: CDR1 WNHNN, CDR2 SYGVQD (reference sequence). V dropped 0 bases and J dropped 0; count of bases not matched to a gene: 18. CDR3 protein: CASSESRDRGQIAGSSTDTQYF. The CDR3 DNA reads as TGCGCCAGCAGTGAGTCAAGAGACAGGGGGCAAATAGCGGGATCTAGCACAGATACGCAGTATTTT.

V is TRBV18 and J is TRBJ2-7; 8 nucleotides agree with TRBD2. The germline V gene has CDR1 KGHSH and CDR2 LQKENI. The J segment lost 4 bases and the V segment lost 0 bases, leaving 11 bases of the junction unmatched. This CDR3 is 17 amino acids long. The CDR3 sequence: CASSPPVAAGGGYEQYF. CDR3 in DNA: TGTGCCAGCTCACCACCGGTCGCGGCGGGGGGAGGGTACGAGCAGTACTTC.

The V call is TRBV19, the J call TRBJ2-7; 8 bases fit TRBD1. CDR1 LNHDA and CDR2 SQIVND come from the germline V gene (reference sequence). The CDR3 contains 14 residues. The J segment lost 2 bases and the V segment lost 6 bases, leaving 6 bases of the junction unmatched. The CDR3 DNA sequence: TGTGCCAGTAGCCGGACAGGGCTTACCTACGAGCAGTACTTC. This translates into CASSRTGLTYEQYF. Full variable domain (outside the CDR3, taken from reference TRBV19 and TRBJ2-7): DGGITQSPKYLFRKEGQNVTLSCEQNLNHDAMYWYRQDPGQGLRLIYYSQIVNDFQKGDIAEGYSVSREKKESFPLTVTSAQKNPTAFYLCASSRTGLTYEQYFGPGTRLTVT.

This chain connects TRBV19 to TRBJ2-7; 9 positions agree with TRBD1. Germline V gives CDR1 LNHDA, CDR2 SQIVND (reference sequence). V dropped 6 bases and J dropped 3; count of bases not matched to a gene: 9. The CDR3 totals 15 residues. CDR3 region: CASSLPGTGIYEQYF. CDR3 bases: TGTGCCAGTAGCCTTCCCGGGACAGGGATCTACGAGCAGTACTTC.

This clone has a handful of counts. The CDR3 is CAISERGQGPAYEQYF. CDR3 nucleotides: TGTGCCATCAGTGAGCGAGGACAGGGTCCTGCCTACGAGCAGTACTTC. This sequence joins TRBV10-3 and TRBJ2-7; 8 nucleotides agree with TRBD1. Germline CDR1 is ENHRY and CDR2 is SYGVKD. V was pared by 2 bases and J by 2 bases, with 8 bases of the junction left unmatched. The CDR3 contains 16 residues.

This clone has only a few counts. CDR3 in amino acids: CASSEYAGSTGELFF. For the CDR3, the DNA is TGTGCCAGCAGCGAATATGCGGGGAGCACCGGGGAGCTGTTTTTT. The chain is built from TRBV7-6 and TRBJ2-2, with D perhaps matching TRBD2 (6 bases). The CDR3 contains 15 residues. The V and J ends lost 5 bases and 4 bases respectively, with 14 bases between them. CDR1 and CDR2 (germline): SGHVS, FNYEAQ.

This sequence joins TRBV5-1 and TRBJ2-3, with D perhaps TRBD2 (5 bases). V dropped 1 base and J dropped 3 bases, with 12 bases sitting between them. The CDR3 loop spans 15 amino acids. Germline lookup yields CDR1 SGHRS and CDR2 YFSETQ. The CDR3, as DNA: TGCGCCAGCAGCTTGTTCGAGGGTTGGACAGATACGCAGTATTTT. It encodes CASSLFEGWTDTQYF.

The chain employs TRBV24-1 and TRBJ2-5; D might be TRBD1 (5 bases). The germline gives CDR1 KGHDR, CDR2 SFDVKD. V was clipped by 5 bases and J by 1 base, with 7 bases between them. The CDR3 loop spans 13 amino acids. CDR3 loop: CATSGGSQETQYF. The CDR3, as DNA: TGTGCCACCAGTGGGGGCAGCCAAGAGACCCAGTACTTC.

This CDR3 is CASSLPRDSGANVLTF. The CDR3 DNA is TGTGCCAGCAGCTTGCCCAGGGATTCTGGGGCCAACGTCCTGACTTTC. This chain joins TRBV11-3 and TRBJ2-6, with D possibly being TRBD1 (5 bases). Trimming removed 3 bases at V and 1 base at J, with 10 bases between. CDR3 length: 16 residues. CDR1 is SGHNT and CDR2 is YENEEA in the germline V gene.

V and J are TRBV10-3 and TRBJ2-3; 12 nucleotides agree with TRBD2. The germline gives CDR1 ENHRY, CDR2 SYGVKD. The CDR3 is made up of 14 amino acids. After removal of 5 bases from V and 5 bases from J, the junction contained 2 bases not matched to a gene. The CDR3 loop is CAISLAGGEDTQYF. CDR3 DNA: TGTGCCATCAGTCTAGCGGGAGGGGAAGATACGCAGTATTTT.